These 18 T cell receptor beta chains share one sample of origin, sequenced in a study of shared clonotypes between healthy human individuals. Here immunoSEQ multiplex PCR was the method, and the copy in TCRdb shows in-frame clones only, minus some. Among about 490,000 clones listed, 70% to 80% were seen once. Material for sequencing was PBMCs. The receptors shown here come from a woman in her forties in good health. Some clones in this sample may be carry-over from other donors' samples.

This chain uses TRBV5-4 with TRBJ2-3, with TRBD2 matching over 10 bases. Looked up from germline, CDR1 is SGHNT and CDR2 is YYREEE (reference sequence). V shed 4 bases and J 3 bases; nucleotides not matched to a gene: 5. The CDR3 is 15 amino acids. The CDR3 is CASSPSGSLTDTQYF. In DNA, the CDR3 is TGTGCCAGCAGCCCTAGCGGGAGTTTAACAGATACGCAGTATTTT.

Points on this clone: A far larger clone is one base from this, pointing to a likely read error. The rearrangement joins TRBV6-1 to TRBJ2-2, with D possibly TRBD1 on 5 matching bases. The CDR3 loop spans 15 amino acids. The germline gives CDR1 MNHNS, CDR2 SASEGT. In nucleotides, the CDR3 is TGTACCAGCAGTGAAGTCCAGGGCTCTACCGGGGAGCTGTTTTTT. This codes for CTSSEVQGSTGELFF.

The rearrangement uses TRBV9 and TRBJ2-7; TRBD1 agrees at 10 bases. V shed 3 bases and J 9 bases; nucleotides not matched to a gene: 9. There are 14 residues in the CDR3. Germline lookup yields CDR1 SGDLS and CDR2 YYNGEE. CDR3 protein: CASSATGTGVAQYF. The DNA for the CDR3 is TGTGCCAGCAGCGCTACCGGGACAGGGGTCGCGCAGTACTTC.

In this sample, this clone turned up many times. V is TRBV7-2 and J is TRBJ2-1; 7 bases are shared with TRBD2. The CDR3 loop spans 12 amino acids. CDR1 is SGHTA and CDR2 is FQGNSA in the germline V gene. V trimming: 6 bases; J trimming: 12 bases; junction bases outside the gene matches: 8. CDR3 nucleotide sequence: TGTGCCAGCAGTAGGGCGGGAGTGGGGCAGTTCTTC. Translated: CASSRAGVGQFF.

The genes are TRBV29-1 and TRBJ2-1; 9 bases agree with TRBD2. In germline, CDR1 is SQVTM, CDR2 ANQGSEA. This CDR3 is built from 15 residues. The V and J ends lost 6 bases and 2 bases, in that order; junction bases with no gene match: 8. CDR3 sequence: CSVVVLAGAYNEQFF. DNA of the CDR3: TGCAGCGTAGTGGTGTTAGCGGGAGCCTACAATGAGCAGTTCTTC.

The chain employs TRBV2 and TRBJ1-1; unclear D gene. There are 14 residues in the CDR3. V was cut by 3 bases and J by 0 bases, with 8 bases left in between. Per germline, CDR1 SNHLY and CDR2 FYNNEI. Here the CDR3 DNA reads TGTGCCAGCAGTGAGAGGTCCATGAACACTGAAGCTTTCTTT. It yields the protein CASSERSMNTEAFF.

This chain uses TRBV4-3 with TRBJ2-3; TRBD1 matches 9 bases. V shed 3 bases and J 6 bases; nucleotides not matched to a gene: 4. Germline loops: CDR1 LGHNA, CDR2 YSLEER. The CDR3 extends over 14 amino acids. CDR3 DNA sequence: TGCGCCAGCAGCCAGGACAGGGGCTTCGATACGCAGTATTTT. This sequence encodes CASSQDRGFDTQYF.

V is TRBV13 and J is TRBJ2-7; 7 positions agree with TRBD2. CDR3 size: 15 residues. V dropped 2 bases and J dropped 1; count of bases not matched to a gene: 5. CDR1 and CDR2 (germline): PRHDT, FYEKMQ (reference sequence). The CDR3 region is CASSLLREVSYEQYF. The DNA for the CDR3 is TGTGCCAGCAGCTTACTCCGGGAGGTATCCTACGAGCAGTACTTC. The full variable domain, completed using reference TRBV13 and TRBJ2-7, is AAGVIQSPRHLIKEKRETATLKCYPIPRHDTVYWYQQGPGQDPQFLISFYEKMQSDKGSIPDRFSAQQFSDYHSELNMSSLELGDSALYFCASSLLREVSYEQYFGPGTRLTVT.

The genes are TRBV7-3 and TRBJ2-3; tentatively, D is TRBD1 or TRBD2 (5 bases each). The V end lost 4 bases, the J end lost 0 bases, and 8 bases lay between the germline ends. The germline gives CDR1 SGHTA, CDR2 FQGTGA. The CDR3 covers 14 residues. Written as DNA, the CDR3 is TGTGCCAGCAGCTCGGGACCAAGCACAGATACGCAGTATTTT. This sequence encodes CASSSGPSTDTQYF.

Points on this clone: A far larger clone is just one base off, so this is likely a read error. The sample carries other DNA sequences with the same CDR3. The chain combines TRBV29-1 with TRBJ2-2; 10 bases agree with TRBD2. V trimming: 6 bases; J trimming: 6 bases; junction bases outside the gene matches: 13. Germline CDR1 and CDR2: SQVTM and ANQGSEA. The CDR3 has 16 amino acids. The DNA for the CDR3 is TGCAGCGTCGGGGCTAGCGGGAGCCTCTTGTCCGGGGAGCTGTTTTTT. It encodes CSVGASGSLLSGELFF.

This clone occurred once. The CDR3 loop reads CASSLAQGAQETQYF. DNA of the CDR3: TGTGCCAGCAGCTTAGCACAGGGGGCCCAAGAGACCCAGTACTTC. The rearrangement joins TRBV7-9 to TRBJ2-5; 9 bases line up with TRBD1. This CDR3 region has 15 residues. The germline V gene has CDR1 SEHNR and CDR2 FQNEAQ (reference sequence). V was pared by 0 bases and J by 1 base, with 0 bases of the junction left unmatched.

This chain joins TRBV2 and TRBJ2-7, with D possibly TRBD1 on 6 matching bases. V lost 7 bases and J 3 bases, leaving 16 bases between the germline ends. Germline CDR1 SNHLY, CDR2 FYNNEI. The CDR3 covers 14 residues. DNA of the CDR3: TGTGCCAGCATTAACCGGGACACACACTACGAGCAGTACTTC. Translating it yields CASINRDTHYEQYF. The whole variable domain, remainder taken from reference TRBV2 and TRBJ2-7, is EPEVTQTPSHQVTQMGQEVILRCVPISNHLYFYWYRQILGQKVEFLVSFYNNEISEKSEIFDDQFSVERPDGSNFTLKIRSTKLEDSAMYFCASINRDTHYEQYFGPGTRLTVT.

The chain combines TRBV6-1 with TRBJ2-7, with 8 positions matching TRBD2. V lost 4 bases to trimming and J lost 3 bases; unmatched junction nucleotides: 8. Germline lookup yields CDR1 MNHNS and CDR2 SASEGT. This CDR3 spans 15 amino acids. The CDR3 sequence: CASSGPFSGSYEQYF. DNA of the CDR3: TGTGCCAGCAGTGGACCCTTCAGCGGGAGCTACGAGCAGTACTTC.

In nucleotides, the CDR3 is TGTGCCAGCAGCGTAACAGCGTATAGCAATCAGCCCCAGCATTTT. Translating gives CASSVTAYSNQPQHF. This chain joins TRBV9 and TRBJ1-5; D not resolved. Trimming stripped 1 base from V and 0 bases from J, with 8 bases between. Germline-derived CDR1 and CDR2 are SGDLS and YYNGEE. The CDR3 consists of 15 residues.

The CDR3 is CASSLRQGHGYTF. For the CDR3, the DNA is TGTGCCAGCAGTTTGAGGCAGGGTCACGGCTACACCTTC. The chain has TRBV27 and TRBJ1-2; tentatively, D is TRBD1 (5 bases). The V and J ends lost 3 bases and 8 bases respectively, with 13 bases between them. Germline loops: CDR1 MNHEY, CDR2 SMNVEV (reference sequence). The CDR3 extends over 13 amino acids.

The CDR3 is CASSLGQGGIYEQYF. Written as DNA, the CDR3 is TGTGCCAGCAGCTTAGGCCAGGGGGGCATCTACGAGCAGTACTTC. The chain uses TRBV5-6 and TRBJ2-7; D is perhaps TRBD1 (7 bases). The CDR3 length is 15 residues. The germline V gene has CDR1 SGHDT and CDR2 YYEEEE. V lost 2 bases, J lost 3 bases, and 15 bases lay in between.

This sequence joins TRBV7-9 and TRBJ2-7, with 8 bases identical to TRBD1. The CDR3 runs 14 residues. Germline V gene data show CDR1 as SEHNR and CDR2 as FQNEAQ (reference sequence). V shed 4 bases and J 6 bases; nucleotides not matched to a gene: 8. The CDR3 spells CASSSTGTGSEQYF. CDR3 DNA sequence: TGTGCCAGCAGCTCAACCGGGACAGGTTCCGAGCAGTACTTC. Together with reference TRBV7-9 and TRBJ2-7, the CDR3 gives the full variable domain: DTGVSQNPRHKITKRGQNVTFRCDPISEHNRLYWYRQTLGQGPEFLTYFQNEAQLEKSRLLSDRFSAERPKGSFSTLEIQRTEQGDSAMYLCASSSTGTGSEQYFGPGTRLTVT.

CDR3 nucleotides: TGTGCCAGCAGGAAGGACAGGGCCACTTATGGGGAGCAGTACTTC. Its protein product is CASRKDRATYGEQYF. This chain links TRBV5-4 with TRBJ2-7, with 8 bases aligning to TRBD1. Losses at the gene ends were 5 bases for V and 7 bases for J; bases not matched to a gene: 14. Germline V gene lookup returns CDR1 SGHNT and CDR2 YYREEE (reference sequence). The CDR3 spans 15 residues.